Presented here are 20 T cell receptor beta chains from one specimen sequenced in a study of T cells in Graves' hyperthyroidism and ophthalmopathy (dated by TCRdb to about 2019). Library creation used multiplex PCR. The sequencer listed for this sample is Illumina HiSeq 2000. The TCR beta CDR3 regions were amplified from the RNA transcripts. The first round of RT-PCR for the TCR CDR3 was performed with the HTBI primer set and the Qiagen OneStep RT-PCR kit. The raw public data were reprocessed by TCRdb itself: fastp quality trimming at Q25, MiXCR clonotype calling, in-frame beta chains only. Rows with a matching CDR3 protein are joined into one entry that keeps the most common DNA and genes. The sample table lists about 300,000 distinct CDR3 sequences, less than 30% of them with a count of one. Around 30% of the sample belongs to the ten largest clones. Source material: blood. These receptor sequences come from a man between 35 and 55 years old with Graves' hyperthyroidism that later progressed to Graves' ophthalmopathy.

The table lists this clonotype with many counts. The chain has TRBV28 and TRBJ1-3, with D possibly being TRBD1 (6 bases). The V gene's germline CDR1 is MDHEN and CDR2 SYDVKM. This CDR3 has 16 residues. V was cut by 6 bases and J by 6 bases, with 21 bases left in between. CDR3 loop: CASRDQTGLSQNTIYF. The CDR3 nucleotides read TGTGCCAGCAGAGACCAGACAGGTTTAAGTCAAAACACCATATATTTT.

The sample holds many counts of this clonotype. This chain connects TRBV11-3 to TRBJ1-1; D is unclear. Per germline, CDR1 SGHNT and CDR2 YENEEA. V shed 5 bases and J shed 4 bases, with 11 bases lying between them. There are 13 residues in the CDR3. CDR3 in DNA: TGTGCCAGCAGCCTTTTATCTGCCACTGAAGCTTTCTTT. Its protein is CASSLLSATEAFF. Variable domain in full (rest from reference TRBV11-3 and TRBJ1-1): EAGVVQSPRYKIIEKKQPVAFWCNPISGHNTLYWYLQNLGQGPELLIRYENEEAVDDSQLPKDRFSAERLKGVDSTLKIQPAELGDSAVYLCASSLLSATEAFFGQGTRLTVV.

This clonotype is a singleton in its sample. As DNA, the CDR3 is TGTGCCAGCAGTTCCTCTAGGTACGAGCAGTACTTC. Protein sequence: CASSSSRYEQYF. V usage is TRBV7-9 and J usage is TRBJ2-7, with unresolved D. V was cut by 6 bases and J by 4 bases, with 10 bases left in between. Germline V CDR1 and CDR2: SEHNR, FQNEAQ (reference sequence). The CDR3 length is 12 residues.

This clonotype has ten or more counts. V is TRBV5-1 and J is TRBJ2-5, with D hard to call. Trimming removed 0 bases from V and 5 bases from J, with 11 bases in between. Germline V gene data show CDR1 as SGHRS and CDR2 as YFSETQ. This CDR3 is built from 14 residues. The CDR3 DNA sequence: TGCGCCAGCAGCTTGGCTACCCGTGAGGAGACCCAGTACTTC. This codes for CASSLATREETQYF.

The chain is built from TRBV6-1 and TRBJ2-7; 11 nucleotides agree with TRBD2. The CDR3 contains 16 residues. Germline V gene lookup returns CDR1 MNHNS and CDR2 SASEGT. The J segment lost 0 bases and the V segment lost 4 bases, leaving 5 bases of the junction unmatched. CDR3 protein: CASSGLAGLSSYEQYF. The CDR3 DNA is TGTGCCAGCAGTGGACTAGCGGGGCTAAGCTCCTACGAGCAGTACTTC.

This clonotype appeared a few times. V and J are TRBV30 and TRBJ1-1; D uncertain. Germline V gene data show CDR1 as GTSNPN and CDR2 as SVGIG (reference sequence). This CDR3 spans 13 amino acids. Trimming cost V 2 bases and J 11 bases, with 18 bases left between them. CDR3 amino acids: CAWSPRSPLNAFF. The DNA for the CDR3 is TGTGCCTGGAGTCCCCGGTCTCCCCTGAACGCTTTCTTT.

This clonotype appeared many times. The chain recombines TRBV3-1 with TRBJ2-2; 7 bases align to TRBD1. Trimming removed 4 bases from V and 6 bases from J; junction bases left unmatched: 5. The germline gives CDR1 LGHDT, CDR2 YNNKEL (reference sequence). This CDR3 is 14 amino acids long. CDR3 in DNA: TGTGCCAGCAGCCCAACTACAGGGGCCGGGGAGCTGTTTTTT. This translates into CASSPTTGAGELFF. Full variable domain (remainder filled in from reference TRBV3-1 and TRBJ2-2): DTAVSQTPKYLVTQMGNDKSIKCEQNLGHDTMYWYKQDSKKFLKIMFSYNNKELIINETVPNRFSPKSPDKAHLNLHINSLELGDSAVYFCASSPTTGAGELFFGEGSRLTVL.

In this sample, this clonotype turned up many times. The chain employs TRBV6-2 or TRBV6-3 and TRBJ1-1, with D unresolved. Trimming stripped 7 bases from V and 5 bases from J, with 17 bases between. The CDR3 consists of 14 residues. Germline V gene sequence: CDR1 MNHEY, CDR2 SVGEGT. The CDR3 protein is CASTFLFGGTEAFF. The CDR3 region has the DNA TGTGCCAGCACTTTTCTTTTCGGTGGAACTGAAGCTTTCTTT.

In its sample, this clonotype was seen many times. The V call is TRBV7-3, the J call TRBJ2-6; TRBD1 matches at 12 bases. The CDR3 totals 18 residues. The germline V gene has CDR1 SGHTA and CDR2 FQGTGA. V was pared by 2 bases and J by 4 bases, with 6 bases of the junction left unmatched. CDR3 residues: CASSLSGQGARGANVLTF. CDR3 sequence (DNA): TGTGCCAGCAGCTTATCGGGACAGGGGGCAAGAGGGGCCAACGTCCTGACTTTC.

This clonotype came up once. The chain combines TRBV7-2 with TRBJ2-7; no firm D call. The CDR3 consists of 13 residues. Per the germline V gene, CDR1 is SGHTA and CDR2 is FQGNSA. Trimming took 1 base from V and 7 from J, leaving 11 bases between them. CDR3 protein: CASSLGQIGEQYF. As DNA, the CDR3 is TGTGCCAGCAGCTTAGGGCAGATTGGGGAGCAGTACTTC. The full variable domain, in which reference TRBV7-2 and TRBJ2-7 provide the parts outside the CDR3, is GAGVSQSPSNKVTEKGKDVELRCDPISGHTALYWYRQSLGQGLEFLIYFQGNSAPDKSGLPSDRFSAERTGGSVSTLTIQRTQQEDSAVYLCASSLGQIGEQYFGPGTRLTVT.

The rearrangement links TRBV7-2 to TRBJ2-5; 9 positions agree with TRBD1. The germline CDR1 and CDR2 sequences are SGHTA and FQGNSA. The CDR3 loop spans 16 amino acids. V was clipped by 2 bases and J by 9 bases; unmatched bases: 13. CDR3 loop: CASSLQGTGRGEAQYF. The CDR3 bases are TGTGCCAGCAGCTTACAAGGGACAGGGCGAGGGGAGGCCCAGTACTTC.

The gene calls are TRBV9 and TRBJ2-5; D is undetermined. Per germline, CDR1 SGDLS and CDR2 YYNGEE. The CDR3 is made up of 14 amino acids. Trimming removed 0 bases at V and 3 bases at J, with 9 bases between. The chain's CDR3 is CASSVGFVKETQYF. The CDR3 bases are TGTGCCAGCAGCGTAGGTTTTGTGAAAGAGACCCAGTACTTC.

This clonotype appeared many times. This sequence joins TRBV29-1 and TRBJ1-1; D gene unclear. Germline CDR1 reads SQVTM; CDR2 reads ANQGSEA. The ends were cut back, 4 bases at V and 5 bases at J, with 17 bases in the middle. The CDR3 covers 14 residues. The CDR3 DNA reads TGCAGCGTTGCAAAGGGATCGTCTGTGACTGAAGCTTTCTTT. As protein: CSVAKGSSVTEAFF. Drawing the rest from reference TRBV29-1 and TRBJ1-1, the complete variable domain is SAVISQKPSRDICQRGTSLTIQCQVDSQVTMMFWYRQQPGQSLTLIATANQGSEATYESGFVIDKFPISRPNLTFSTLTVSNMSPEDSSIYLCSVAKGSSVTEAFFGQGTRLTVV.

This chain uses TRBV6-1 with TRBJ2-5; 11 bases agree with TRBD2. Looked up from germline, CDR1 is MNHNS and CDR2 is SASEGT. V trimming: 4 bases; J trimming: 5 bases; junction bases outside the gene matches: 6. This CDR3 is 15 amino acids long. CDR3 sequence: CASSATSGTPETQYF. The CDR3 nucleotides read TGTGCCAGCAGTGCGACTAGCGGGACGCCGGAGACCCAGTACTTC.

This clonotype has only a few counts. This chain joins TRBV29-1 and TRBJ1-1; D gene ambiguous. CDR3 length equals 13 residues. Trimming removed 4 bases from V and 1 base from J, with 10 bases in between. Germline CDR1 is SQVTM and CDR2 is ANQGSEA. CDR3 loop: CSVGGSTNTEAFF. CDR3 nucleotides: TGCAGCGTTGGTGGGAGTACGAACACTGAAGCTTTCTTT.

This clonotype was recorded once. This rearrangement joins TRBV28 to TRBJ2-7; the D gene could be TRBD1 or TRBD2 (5 bases each). There are 14 residues in the CDR3. V was pared by 2 bases and J by 2 bases, with 10 bases between. Looked up from germline, CDR1 is MDHEN and CDR2 is SYDVKM. The CDR3 region is CASSLPGPAYEQYF. CDR3 DNA sequence: TGTGCCAGCAGTTTACCGGGACCGGCCTACGAGCAGTACTTC. Looking up the rest from reference TRBV28 and TRBJ2-7 gives the full variable domain: DVKVTQSSRYLVKRTGEKVFLECVQDMDHENMFWYRQDPGLGLRLIYFSYDVKMKEKGDIPEGYSVSREKKERFSLILESASTNQTSMYLCASSLPGPAYEQYFGPGTRLTVT.

This chain connects TRBV27 to TRBJ2-7; D not resolved. Germline V gives CDR1 MNHEY, CDR2 SMNVEV (reference sequence). Trimming left V 3 bases short and J 0 bases short, with 9 bases between. The CDR3 covers 14 residues. The CDR3 DNA reads as TGTGCCAGCAGTTTGTATATACACTCCTACGAGCAGTACTTC. Its protein product is CASSLYIHSYEQYF.

There are a few counts of this clonotype. This chain connects TRBV6-2 or TRBV6-3 to TRBJ1-2, with 7 bases fitting TRBD1. Trimming removed 6 bases from V and 2 bases from J; junction bases left unmatched: 6. This CDR3 contains 14 residues. Germline values: CDR1 MNHEY, CDR2 SVGEGT. The chain's CDR3 is CASRPPGQNYGYTF. CDR3 nucleotides: TGTGCCAGCAGGCCACCGGGACAGAACTATGGCTACACCTTC.

This clonotype was seen at least ten times. The rearrangement joins TRBV19 to TRBJ2-3; TRBD2 is a possible D gene (6 bases). This CDR3 spans 17 amino acids. V lost 3 bases and J 4 bases, leaving 20 bases between the germline ends. Looked up from germline, CDR1 is LNHDA and CDR2 is SQIVND (reference sequence). The CDR3 is CASSMGPGTPAADTQYF. The CDR3 coding sequence is TGTGCCAGTAGTATGGGACCCGGGACTCCGGCGGCAGATACGCAGTATTTT.

This clonotype has at least ten counts. This sequence joins TRBV12-3 or TRBV12-4 and TRBJ2-5; a possible D gene is TRBD2 (5 bases). The CDR3 extends over 15 amino acids. The germline V and J ends were trimmed by 2 bases and 5 bases, with 15 bases remaining between them. In DNA, the CDR3 is TGTGCCAGCAGTTTAAACCGAGGGTCTCCGGAGACCCAGTACTTC. This gives the protein CASSLNRGSPETQYF.